This record concerns one T cell receptor beta chain sequence. Its antigen is not known. Cells designated naive CD8 were CD45RO-negative and were positively selected for CCR7, with terminally differentiated effector memory CD45RA+ cells excluded. In the study's own analysis: With immunoSEQ giving junction-only sequences and no quality scores, filtering differed. The data were produced by immunoSEQ multiplex PCR, yet TCRdb's version contains in-frame clones alone and is incomplete. That table furnishes V, J and clone size, whereas the DNA furnished D and trimming. The sample has around 550,000 clones; roughly 96% are singletons. Germline-derived CDR1 and CDR2 are SGHAT and FQNNGV. The CDR3 loop spans 15 amino acids. The V gene lost 5 bases and the J gene lost 5 bases, with 18 bases spanning the gap. This entry comes from a study of shared clonotypes between healthy human individuals. Overall study findings and caveats: A handful of donors showed sharing of about 4.7% of naive CD4 clonotypes. Represented diversity, genetic and exposure-history alike, was limited by few donors.

The chain has TRBV11-2 and TRBJ2-5, with D perhaps matching TRBD2 (5 bases). The sequence derives from a woman aged 30 to 39 in good health. Sample: naive CD8+ T cells sorted from blood. CDR3 residues: CASSPPQLGRETQYF. The DNA for the CDR3 is TGTGCCAGCAGCCCCCCTCAACTAGGTCGGGAGACCCAGTACTTC.